The entry that follows covers one T cell receptor beta chain sequence. In the study's own analysis: Nucleated cell number was recorded as an estimate derived from reference gene primer amplification. Generated by immunoSEQ multiplex PCR, the TCRdb table keeps only in-frame clones and is missing some. The D gene and trimming were derived from the DNA, and the V and J assignments and clone size from that table. Of approximately 100,000 clones listed, about 85% are singletons. Germline V gene lookup returns CDR1 SGHRS and CDR2 YFSETQ. This CDR3 region has 16 residues. Trimming cost V 4 bases and J 6 bases; bases outside gene matches: 8. These data originate in a study of blood T cell repertoires in COVID-19. Study-wide background: Sites in the United States, Italy and Spain provided acute and convalescent COVID-19 samples. PBMCs, B-cell-depleted T cells, or T cells were the source of the cDNA or gDNA that made up the material.

Sequencing was performed on peripheral blood. The clonotype originates from a man aged 45-65 years in a cohort sampled during active COVID-19. The gene calls are TRBV5-1 and TRBJ2-1, with TRBD2 identical over 12 bases. This chain's CDR3 is CASSPKLAGGSNEQFF. CDR3 DNA: TGCGCCAGCAGCCCAAAACTAGCGGGGGGAAGCAATGAGCAGTTCTTC.